One sample yielded the 23 T cell receptor beta chains listed below, sequenced in a study of T-cell memory formation after mild COVID-19 (dated by TCRdb to the early 2020s). Library preparation used 5' RACE. Sequencing relied on an Illumina NovaSeq 6000. TCRdb itself trimmed the public reads at Q25 with fastp, ran MiXCR and retained productive beta chains. Each entry merges the rows of one CDR3 protein and shows their most common DNA and genes. The sample yields roughly 400,000 distinct CDR3 sequences; roughly a quarter were counted once. The ten largest clonotypes hold roughly 9.7% of the sample. Input material: PBMCs or a T cell subset sorted from them (not recorded which). The receptors derive from an adult woman who had mild COVID-19 (a few samples of this study predate the infection). The sample titles of this study are shuffled in the database, so cell type and time point are left out; the donor was told from shared clones.

This clonotype was counted a few times. This chain links TRBV29-1 with TRBJ1-1; perhaps TRBD1 as D (6 bases). In germline, CDR1 is SQVTM, CDR2 ANQGSEA. V was pared by 0 bases and J by 4 bases, with 9 bases between. The CDR3 is 13 amino acids. DNA of the CDR3: TGCAGCGTTGAAGAGTACAGGGCCACTGAAGCTTTCTTT. It codes for CSVEEYRATEAFF.

The chain employs TRBV7-9 and TRBJ1-2; D uncertain. The V gene lost 0 bases and the J gene lost 6 bases, with 20 bases spanning the gap. The CDR3 loop spans 17 amino acids. CDR1 and CDR2 from the germline V gene are SEHNR and FQNEAQ (reference sequence). The CDR3 DNA reads TGTGCCAGCAGCTTAGCGCTCGGGCAGGCTGGTATCAATGGCTACACCTTC. Residues: CASSLALGQAGINGYTF.

This clonotype was seen ten or more times. The genes are TRBV5-1 and TRBJ2-5, with TRBD1 identical over 8 bases. The germline gives CDR1 SGHRS, CDR2 YFSETQ. V dropped 3 bases and J dropped 3; count of bases not matched to a gene: 1. This CDR3 contains 13 residues. CDR3 protein: CASSSTGEETQYF. In DNA form, the CDR3 reads TGCGCCAGCAGCTCGACAGGGGAAGAGACCCAGTACTTC.

The chain combines TRBV4-1 with TRBJ2-5; 12 bases match TRBD2. Losses at the gene ends were 0 bases for V and 2 bases for J; bases not matched to a gene: 1. There are 16 residues in the CDR3. Germline V gene lookup returns CDR1 MGHRA and CDR2 YSYEKL. The CDR3 nucleotides read TGCGCCAGCAGCCAAGAAGGACTAGCGGGACAAGAGACCCAGTACTTC. As protein: CASSQEGLAGQETQYF.

Only a few counts were recorded for this clonotype. The V gene is TRBV7-6, the J gene TRBJ2-7, with 12 bases identical to TRBD2. Germline V gives CDR1 SGHVS, CDR2 FNYEAQ. V dropped 0 bases and J dropped 8; count of bases not matched to a gene: 2. CDR3 length: 14 residues. The DNA of the CDR3 is TGTGCCAGCAGCTTAGCCCTAGCGGGAGGGAAGCAGTACTTC. Protein sequence: CASSLALAGGKQYF.

The CDR3 sequence: CASSSSGRTNEKLFF. The DNA of the CDR3 is TGTGCCAGCAGTTCATCGGGGCGTACTAATGAAAAACTGTTTTTT. V gene TRBV12-3 or TRBV12-4 combines with J gene TRBJ1-4, with TRBD1 as a possible D gene (5 bases). There are 15 residues in the CDR3. The V end lost 4 bases, the J end lost 2 bases, and 11 bases lay between the germline ends.

The rearrangement links TRBV5-1 to TRBJ2-1; 13 bases agree with TRBD2. The CDR3 is 16 amino acids. V lost 4 bases, J lost 4 bases, and 5 bases stayed unmatched. Per germline, CDR1 SGHRS and CDR2 YFSETQ. The CDR3 here is CASSGLAGENYNEQFF. The CDR3 nucleotides are TGCGCCAGCAGCGGACTAGCGGGGGAAAATTACAATGAGCAGTTCTTC.

The chain is built from TRBV5-1 and TRBJ2-5, with a tentative D call TRBD2 (6 bases). In germline, CDR1 is SGHRS, CDR2 YFSETQ. The CDR3 totals 16 residues. Trimming removed 0 bases at V and 1 base at J, with 13 bases between. The CDR3 here is CASSLAGTLIQETQYF. For the CDR3, the DNA is TGCGCCAGCAGCTTGGCTGGGACTCTCATCCAAGAGACCCAGTACTTC.

Of note for this clonotype: It may be a read error: a sequence one base away is much more abundant. The CDR3 does not close with the conserved phenylalanine or tryptophan, likely indicating a read error. The genes are TRBV5-1 and TRBJ2-1; D unresolved. The V end was cut by 3 bases, the J end by 6 bases, with 4 bases between. CDR1 SGHRS and CDR2 YFSETQ come from the germline V gene. The CDR3 covers 11 residues. CDR3 amino acids: CASSSANEQFI. CDR3 bases: TGCGCCAGCAGCTCTGCCAATGAGCAGTTCATC.

The J gene is TRBJ1-4, the V gene TRBV11-3; D gene ambiguous. CDR1 SGHNT and CDR2 YENEEA come from the germline V gene. The CDR3 spans 16 residues. The V and J ends lost 1 base and 8 bases respectively, with 17 bases between them. The CDR3 DNA follows: TGTGCCAGCAGCTTAGTCGGCGGAGGTAGTAGGGAAAAACTGTTTTTT. Translation gives CASSLVGGGSREKLFF.

The table lists this clonotype with a few counts. The V gene is TRBV7-2, the J gene TRBJ1-2; D is undetermined. V was shortened by 5 bases and J by 7 bases, with 17 bases between the two germline ends. The CDR3 has 14 residues. In germline, CDR1 is SGHTA, CDR2 FQGNSA. As DNA, the CDR3 is TGTGCCAGCAGCCAAGGAACGCCCGGGCTTGGCTACACCTTC. Amino acid sequence: CASSQGTPGLGYTF.

The chain recombines TRBV5-1 with TRBJ2-2; 8 nucleotides line up with TRBD1. Germline values: CDR1 SGHRS, CDR2 YFSETQ. The CDR3 extends over 16 amino acids. The J segment lost 4 bases and the V segment lost 0 bases, leaving 5 bases of the junction unmatched. In DNA, the CDR3 is TGCGCCAGCAGCTTGGCAAGACAGGGGATCACCGGGGAGCTGTTTTTT. It encodes CASSLARQGITGELFF.

The CDR3 sequence: CASSEPGPAGGRYEQYF. CDR3 nucleotide sequence: TGTGCCAGCAGTGAACCGGGGCCGGCGGGAGGGAGGTACGAGCAGTACTTC. V gene TRBV2 combines with J gene TRBJ2-7, with 9 bases lining up with TRBD2. V gave up 2 bases and J gave up 4 bases; unmatched junction bases: 12. CDR1 SNHLY and CDR2 FYNNEI come from the germline V gene. The CDR3 is made up of 17 amino acids.

The sample holds a few counts of this clonotype. The chain uses TRBV24-1 and TRBJ1-2; no reliable D call. The CDR3 covers 14 residues. The germline V and J ends were trimmed by 2 bases and 4 bases, with 10 bases remaining between them. The germline V gene has CDR1 KGHDR and CDR2 SFDVKD. CDR3 DNA: TGTGCCACCAGTGATTACCAACAAGGCTATGGCTACACCTTC. It yields the protein CATSDYQQGYGYTF.

The chain joins TRBV28 to TRBJ1-1; D is uncertain. This CDR3 has 12 residues. Per germline, CDR1 MDHEN and CDR2 SYDVKM. Deletions cut 5 bases from V and 8 bases from J, with 12 bases between. The CDR3 DNA follows: TGTGCCAGCAGTGTCACAGCTAAAGAAGCTTTCTTT. It codes for CASSVTAKEAFF.

The rearrangement uses TRBV5-1 and TRBJ1-1; possible D gene TRBD1, 6 bases. The CDR3 sequence is 14 residues long. From germline, CDR1 is SGHRS and CDR2 YFSETQ. V gave up 5 bases and J gave up 8 bases, with 19 bases separating them. The CDR3: CASSSQEGHMEAFF. DNA of the CDR3: TGCGCCAGCAGTTCCCAGGAGGGACACATGGAAGCTTTCTTT. The whole variable domain, filled in from reference TRBV5-1 and TRBJ1-1, reads KAGVTQTPRYLIKTRGQQVTLSCSPISGHRSVSWYQQTPGQGLQFLFEYFSETQRNKGNFPGRFSGRQFSNSRSEMNVSTLELGDSALYLCASSSQEGHMEAFFGQGTRLTVV.

The chain has TRBV14 and TRBJ1-6; TRBD1 matches 8 bases. V lost 1 base to trimming and J lost 6 bases; unmatched junction nucleotides: 2. Germline lookup yields CDR1 SGHDN and CDR2 FVKESK. The CDR3 runs to 15 residues. The CDR3 DNA reads TGTGCCAGCAGCCAAGCAGACAGGGGTAATTCACCCCTCCACTTT. Protein sequence: CASSQADRGNSPLHF.

The rearrangement joins TRBV5-1 to TRBJ2-7; 11 nucleotides line up with TRBD2. This CDR3 is 15 amino acids long. The germline gives CDR1 SGHRS, CDR2 YFSETQ. Losses at the gene ends were 3 bases for V and 4 bases for J; bases not matched to a gene: 6. The CDR3 spells CASSWGGTSGYEQYF. As DNA, the CDR3 is TGCGCCAGCAGCTGGGGGGGGACTAGCGGTTACGAGCAGTACTTC.

This clonotype has just one count. The chain carries TRBV11-1 and TRBJ2-1; 8 bases line up with TRBD2. CDR3 length equals 15 residues. The trim removed 5 bases at V and 7 bases at J, leaving 10 bases unmatched. Germline lookup yields CDR1 SGHAT and CDR2 FQDESV (reference sequence). The CDR3 protein is CASSRQAGVLNEQFF. CDR3 nucleotide sequence: TGTGCCAGCAGCCGTCAAGCGGGAGTGTTAAATGAGCAGTTCTTC.

The V gene is TRBV7-6, the J gene TRBJ2-6; TRBD2 matches at 11 bases. This CDR3 is 19 amino acids long. Losses at the gene ends were 5 bases for V and 3 bases for J; bases not matched to a gene: 12. The germline V gene has CDR1 SGHVS and CDR2 FNYEAQ. The CDR3 DNA follows: TGTGCCAGCAGCCAGTTGGGGCTAGCGGGAGGTTTTGGGGCCAACGTCCTGACTTTC. It encodes CASSQLGLAGGFGANVLTF.

The CDR3 DNA sequence: TGCAGCGCCACAAGCGTGGGTTACAATGAGCAGTTCTTC. Translating it yields CSATSVGYNEQFF. The chain combines TRBV29-1 with TRBJ2-1; D gene ambiguous. V gave up 7 bases and J gave up 4 bases, with 14 bases separating them. The germline gives CDR1 SQVTM, CDR2 ANQGSEA. CDR3 size: 13 residues.

The J gene is TRBJ2-1, the V gene TRBV7-6; 9 nucleotides agree with TRBD2. After removal of 5 bases from V and 6 bases from J, the junction contained 11 bases not matched to a gene. CDR1 and CDR2 from the germline V gene are SGHVS and FNYEAQ. This CDR3 has 16 amino acids. The CDR3 reads CASSLYSGRKGNEQFF. CDR3 nucleotides: TGTGCCAGCAGCCTCTATAGCGGGAGAAAGGGCAATGAGCAGTTCTTC. The whole variable domain, filled in from reference TRBV7-6 and TRBJ2-1, reads GAGVSQSPRYKVTKRGQDVALRCDPISGHVSLYWYRQALGQGPEFLTYFNYEAQQDKSGLPNDRFSAERPEGSISTLTIQRTEQRDSAMYRCASSLYSGRKGNEQFFGPGTRLTVL.

This clonotype came up a few times. The J gene is TRBJ1-1, the V gene TRBV20-1, with a possible D match to TRBD1 (5 bases). This CDR3 has 11 amino acids. Germline CDR1 DFQATT, CDR2 SNEGSKA (reference sequence). Trimming removed 6 bases from V and 8 bases from J, with 13 bases in between. CDR3 amino acids: CSANDHREAFF. The CDR3 DNA reads TGCAGTGCCAACGACCACAGGGAAGCTTTCTTT.